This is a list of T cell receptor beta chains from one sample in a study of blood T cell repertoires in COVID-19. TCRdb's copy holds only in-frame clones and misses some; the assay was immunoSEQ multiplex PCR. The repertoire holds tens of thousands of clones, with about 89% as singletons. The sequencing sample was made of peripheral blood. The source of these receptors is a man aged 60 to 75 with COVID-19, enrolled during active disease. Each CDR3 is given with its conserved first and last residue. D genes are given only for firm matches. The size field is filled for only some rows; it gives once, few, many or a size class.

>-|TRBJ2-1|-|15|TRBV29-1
TGCAGCGCCCCGGACCCCAGGGGTTCCTACAATGAGCAGTTCTTC
CSAPDPRGSYNEQFF
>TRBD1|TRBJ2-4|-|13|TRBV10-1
TGCGCCAGCAGTCGGGACAGGGAAAACATTCAGTACTTC
CASSRDRENIQYF
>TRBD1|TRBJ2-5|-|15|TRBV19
TGTGCCAGTAGTGCCCTGAATAGGGGGCGAGAGACCCAGTACTTC
CASSALNRGRETQYF
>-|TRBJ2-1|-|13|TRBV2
TGTGCCAGCAAGTTGGGCGAGGGCAATGAGCAGTTCTTC
CASKLGEGNEQFF
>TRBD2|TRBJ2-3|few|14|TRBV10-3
TGTGCCATCAGGGGGGGACTAGCAACAGATACGCAGTATTTT
CAIRGGLATDTQYF
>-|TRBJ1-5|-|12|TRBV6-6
TGTGCCAGCAATACCAGGGATCAGCCCCAGCATTTT
CASNTRDQPQHF
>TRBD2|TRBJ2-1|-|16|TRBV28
TGTGCCAGCAGTGTCAGCGCGGGAGGCTCCTACAATGAGCAGTTCTTC
CASSVSAGGSYNEQFF
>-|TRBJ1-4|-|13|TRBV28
TGTGCCAGCACGAAGGGGCGTGATGAAAAACTGTTTTTT
CASTKGRDEKLFF
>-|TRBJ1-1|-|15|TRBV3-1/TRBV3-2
TGTGCCAGCAGCCAAGAGCACGGGGAGGGCACTGAAGCTTTCTTT
CASSQEHGEGTEAFF
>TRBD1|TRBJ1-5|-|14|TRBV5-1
TGCGCCAGCAGCCCGGGACAGCCAAATCAGCCCCAGCATTTT
CASSPGQPNQPQHF
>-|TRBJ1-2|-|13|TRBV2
TGTGCCAGCAGCCTCGTTACAGAAAGTGGCTACACCTTC
CASSLVTESGYTF
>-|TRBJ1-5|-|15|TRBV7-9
TGTGCCAGCAGCGCGGGGTGGGGGATGGATCAGCCCCAGCATTTT
CASSAGWGMDQPQHF
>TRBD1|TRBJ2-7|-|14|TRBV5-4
TGTGCCAGCAGCTCTGGACAGGGGATCTACGAGCAGTACTTC
CASSSGQGIYEQYF
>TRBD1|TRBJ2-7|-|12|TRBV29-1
TGCAGCGTAGGGAGACAGGGGTACGAGCAGTACTTC
CSVGRQGYEQYF
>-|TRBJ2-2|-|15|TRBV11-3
TGTGCCAGCGGGCCCCTAGTGAGGGGGACCGGGGAGCTGTTTTTT
CASGPLVRGTGELFF
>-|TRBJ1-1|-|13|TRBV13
TGTGCCAGCAGCTTACCCGACAGCACTGAAGCTTTCTTT
CASSLPDSTEAFF
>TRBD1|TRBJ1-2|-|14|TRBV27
TGTGCCAGCAGTTATCAGGGGGGTAACTATGGCTACACCTTC
CASSYQGGNYGYTF
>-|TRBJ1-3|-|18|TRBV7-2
TGTGCCAGCACCCTCGGCCTGCAGGCCCCATGGTCTGGAAACACCATATATTTT
CASTLGLQAPWSGNTIYF
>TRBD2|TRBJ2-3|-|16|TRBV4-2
TGTGCCAGCAGCCTCCTCCCCGCGGGAGATCCAGATACGCAGTATTTT
CASSLLPAGDPDTQYF
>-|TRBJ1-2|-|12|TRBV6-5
TGTGCCAGCAGTTACTGGCAGGGCGGCTACACCTTC
CASSYWQGGYTF
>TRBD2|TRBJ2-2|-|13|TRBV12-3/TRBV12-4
TGTGCCAGCAGTTATGGTAGCGGGACTGTTTTGTTTTTT
CASSYGSGTVLFF
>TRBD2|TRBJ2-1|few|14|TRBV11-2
TGTGCCAGCAGCTTAAGCGGGAGGGACAATGAGCAGTTCTTC
CASSLSGRDNEQFF
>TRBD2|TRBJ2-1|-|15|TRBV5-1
TGCGCCAGCAGCTTGGCGGAGGATAGCGGGAGTGAGCAGTTCTTC
CASSLAEDSGSEQFF
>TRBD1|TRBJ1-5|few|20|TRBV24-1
TGTGCCACCCCAGTAGGGACAGGGGGCCCGATGGTTTCCAGCAATCAGCCCCAGCATTTT
CATPVGTGGPMVSSNQPQHF
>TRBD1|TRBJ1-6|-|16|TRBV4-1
TGCGCCAGCAGCCAAGATTTCGACAGGGTGACTTCACCCCTCCACTTT
CASSQDFDRVTSPLHF
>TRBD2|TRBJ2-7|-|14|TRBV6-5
TGTGCCAGCAGCCGACTAGCGGGGACTTACGAGCAGTACTTC
CASSRLAGTYEQYF
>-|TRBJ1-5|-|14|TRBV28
TGTGCCAGCAGTGCCGGACAGCCTAATCAGCCCCAGCATTTT
CASSAGQPNQPQHF
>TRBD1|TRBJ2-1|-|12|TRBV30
TGTGCCTGGAGTGTACAGGGGAATGAGCAGTTCTTC
CAWSVQGNEQFF
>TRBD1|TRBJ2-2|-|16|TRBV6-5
TGTGCCAGCAGTTACTCGGACAGGATGAGGACCGGGGAGCTGTTTTTT
CASSYSDRMRTGELFF
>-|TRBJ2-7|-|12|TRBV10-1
TGCGCCAGCACCGACATCTCCTACGAGCAGTACTTC
CASTDISYEQYF
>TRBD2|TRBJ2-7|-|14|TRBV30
TGTGCCTGGTCCCCGGGGACTACGCCTGACGAGCAGTACTTC
CAWSPGTTPDEQYF
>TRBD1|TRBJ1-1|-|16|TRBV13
TGTGCCAGCAGCCCAAACCGGGACAGGGTCGTTGGAGGAGCTTTCTTT
CASSPNRDRVVGGAFF
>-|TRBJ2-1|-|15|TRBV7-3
TGTGCCAGCAGCGCCTCCAGGGGCTCCTACAATGAGCAGTTCTTC
CASSASRGSYNEQFF
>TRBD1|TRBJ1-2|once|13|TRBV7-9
TGTGCCAGCAGCCAAACAGGGGGCAGTGGCTACACCTTC
CASSQTGGSGYTF
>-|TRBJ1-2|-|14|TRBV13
TGTGCCAGCAGCTCGAAAAGGGGCTATAGCGGCTACACCTTC
CASSSKRGYSGYTF
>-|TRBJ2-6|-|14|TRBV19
TGTGCCAGTAGTCTCAGCGGGGGGGCCAACGTCCTGACTTTC
CASSLSGGANVLTF
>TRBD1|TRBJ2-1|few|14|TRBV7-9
TGTGCCAGCAGCATATCGACAGGGTGGAATGAGCAGTTCTTC
CASSISTGWNEQFF
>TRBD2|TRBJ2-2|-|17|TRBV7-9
TGTGCCAGCAGCCCACTCGGGACTAGCCAGAACACCGGGGAGCTGTTTTTT
CASSPLGTSQNTGELFF
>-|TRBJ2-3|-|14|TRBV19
TGTGCCAGTAGTTCCCCCGGTCGCACAGATACGCAGTATTTT
CASSSPGRTDTQYF
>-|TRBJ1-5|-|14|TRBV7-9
TGTGCCAGCAGCTTTTGGACAAGTAATCAGCCCCAGCATTTT
CASSFWTSNQPQHF
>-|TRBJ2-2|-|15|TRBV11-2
TGTGCCAGCAGCGCCACTAGTGCATGGCCCGGGGAGCTGTTTTTT
CASSATSAWPGELFF